These T cell receptor beta chains were read from a single sample in a study of CD8 T cells in Susac syndrome. MiXCR was run by TCRdb on the immunoSEQ multiplex PCR reads, yielding one entry per CDR3 protein. The sample has 170,000 or so distinct CDR3 sequences; approximately 96% are singletons. The sequencing input was CD8+ T cells from PBMCs. These receptors all stem from a human donor with multiple sclerosis. Each CDR3 is given with its conserved first and last residue. The D gene is left open where the match is weak. Some rows have no size entry. The others give once, few or many, or a class for an expanded clone.

j_gene | abundance | v_gene | d_gene | CDR3nt | CDR3aa
TRBJ2-1 | - | TRBV5-1 | - | TGCGCCAGCAGCACCAAAACCGGGACGCCTTACAATGAGCAGTTCTTC | CASSTKTGTPYNEQFF
TRBJ2-4 | - | TRBV27 | TRBD2 | TGTGCCAGCAGTTCCCCCGGACTAGCGGGGAACAAAAACATTCAGTACTTC | CASSSPGLAGNKNIQYF
TRBJ1-1 | - | TRBV29-1 | - | TGCAGCGTTGCCCGGGAGAACACTGAAGCTTTCTTT | CSVARENTEAFF
TRBJ2-1 | - | TRBV12-3/TRBV12-4 | - | TGTGCCAGCAGTTTGTTACTGGACGGTGAGCAGTTCTTC | CASSLLLDGEQFF
TRBJ1-2 | - | TRBV2 | TRBD1 | TGTGCCAGCCCGGAGGCGGGACAGGGCCCCACTAACTATGGCTACACCTTC | CASPEAGQGPTNYGYTF
TRBJ2-3 | - | TRBV27 | - | TGTGCCAGCAGTTTAGGGCTAAACGTAGATACGCAGTATTTT | CASSLGLNVDTQYF
TRBJ2-7 | - | TRBV7-8 | - | TGTGCCAGCAGCATCGTTAACCGCGAGCAGTACTTC | CASSIVNREQYF
TRBJ2-1 | - | TRBV7-8 | TRBD2 | TGTGCCAGCAGCCCATGGACTAGCTACAATGAGCAGTTCTTC | CASSPWTSYNEQFF
TRBJ2-5 | - | TRBV7-9 | - | TGTGCCAGCAGCTTAGTGGGGGCGGAGACCCAGTACTTC | CASSLVGAETQYF
TRBJ2-1 | - | TRBV29-1 | TRBD2 | TGCAGCGTTGCCGGGACTAGCGGGAGGACCTACAATGAGCAGTTCTTC | CSVAGTSGRTYNEQFF
TRBJ2-7 | - | TRBV7-9 | - | TGTGCCAGCGCCGGGACACCGGACGGACCCTACGAGCAGTACTTC | CASAGTPDGPYEQYF
TRBJ2-5 | - | TRBV14 | - | TGTGCCAGCAGCCCTGTACTTCGGGAGACCCAGTACTTC | CASSPVLRETQYF
TRBJ2-7 | - | TRBV13 | - | TGTGCCAGCAGCCTCGGACGGATCGGGGACGGGCAGTACTTC | CASSLGRIGDGQYF
TRBJ2-1 | - | TRBV7-6 | TRBD2 | TGTGCCAGCAGCTGGATACCGACTAGCGGGAGGTACAATGAGCAGTTCTTC | CASSWIPTSGRYNEQFF
TRBJ2-2 | - | TRBV30 | TRBD1 | TGTGCCTCGGACAGGGGTTTCGCCGGGGAGCTGTTTTTT | CASDRGFAGELFF
TRBJ2-6 | - | TRBV9 | TRBD1 | TGTGCCAGCAGCGCGTTCGGGACAGGGATATCTGGGGCCAACGTCCTGACTTTC | CASSAFGTGISGANVLTF
TRBJ2-4 | - | TRBV12-3/TRBV12-4 | - | TGTGCCAGCAGTTTAGCAATCCGAGGAGCCAAAAACATTCAGTACTTC | CASSLAIRGAKNIQYF
TRBJ2-1 | once | TRBV20-1 | - | TGCAGTGCTAGAGATGGGGCTAGCATTTCCTACAATGAGCAGTTCTTC | CSARDGASISYNEQFF
TRBJ2-1 | - | TRBV2 | - | TGTGCCAGCAACCCAAAACCGGGACCAGCGTCCTACAATGAGCAGTTCTTC | CASNPKPGPASYNEQFF
TRBJ2-7 | - | TRBV6-1 | TRBD1 | TGTGCCAGCAGTCTCACGGGGACAGGAGACTCCTACGAGCAGTACTTC | CASSLTGTGDSYEQYF
TRBJ1-1 | - | TRBV20-1 | - | TGCAGTGCTAGTTCTGCCCGGGCGAACACTGAAGCTTTCTTT | CSASSARANTEAFF
TRBJ2-3 | - | TRBV30 | - | TGTGCCTGGAGTAACGCGGGGACGCAGTATTTT | CAWSNAGTQYF
TRBJ1-2 | - | TRBV9 | - | TGTGCCAGCAGCGTAGCCGGTCAGGGTAGCGGCTACACCTTC | CASSVAGQGSGYTF
TRBJ2-1 | - | TRBV30 | TRBD2 | TGTGCCTACACGGGACTAGCGGGAGAGAATGAGCAGTTCTTC | CAYTGLAGENEQFF
TRBJ2-7 | - | TRBV29-1 | TRBD2 | TGCAGCGCGGTACTAGCGGCCGACTACGAGCAGTACTTC | CSAVLAADYEQYF
TRBJ2-5 | once | TRBV3-1 | TRBD2 | TGTGCCAGCAGCCGGGTAGCGGGGGGCCATTTCCAAGAGACCCAGTACTTC | CASSRVAGGHFQETQYF
TRBJ1-1 | - | TRBV20-1 | TRBD1 | TGCAGTGCCACGGACAGGACTATGAACACTGAAGCTTTCTTT | CSATDRTMNTEAFF
TRBJ2-5 | - | TRBV7-9 | TRBD2 | TGTGCCAGCAGCCCATGGACTAGCCGGGAGACCCAGTACTTC | CASSPWTSRETQYF
TRBJ2-5 | - | TRBV12-3/TRBV12-4 | TRBD2 | TGTGCCAGCAGCCATGGACTAGCGGGAGGGAGGGAAGAGACCCAGTACTTC | CASSHGLAGGREETQYF
TRBJ2-3 | - | TRBV24-1 | - | TGTGCCACCAGTGACCCCTTCGGAGATACGCAGTATTTT | CATSDPFGDTQYF
TRBJ1-2 | - | TRBV5-1 | TRBD1 | TGCGCCAGCAGCTCTCTGGGGACAGATAACTATGGCTACACCTTC | CASSSLGTDNYGYTF
TRBJ2-1 | - | TRBV9 | TRBD2 | TGTGCCAGCAGCGTAGTCGGGACTAGCGGGAGCTATGAGCAGTTCTTC | CASSVVGTSGSYEQFF